These 32 T cell receptor beta chains originate from one sample sequenced in a study of graft-versus-host responses after intestinal transplantation. Measured with immunoSEQ multiplex PCR; TCRdb has only the in-frame clones, and not every one. In the table there are tens of thousands of clones, 82% of which are singletons. Antigens for these TCRs are unknown. The sample here was unstimulated CD4+ T cells sorted from spleen or lymph node cells, taken before intestinal transplant. These receptors were obtained from a human donor who received an intestinal transplant.

This clone was observed a handful of times. The J gene is TRBJ2-1, the V gene TRBV7-2, with D perhaps matching TRBD1 or TRBD2 (5 bases each). The CDR3 is made up of 14 amino acids. Germline CDR1 is SGHTA and CDR2 is FQGNSA. The V and J ends lost 3 bases and 10 bases respectively, with 16 bases between them. CDR3 bases: TGTGCCAGCAGCTTCGAGGGGTTGGCAGGGGAGCAGTTCTTC. This gives the protein CASSFEGLAGEQFF.

The chain links TRBV5-1 to TRBJ1-1, with D perhaps matching TRBD1 (6 bases). V was pared by 3 bases and J by 1 base, with 10 bases between. Germline V CDR1 and CDR2: SGHRS, YFSETQ. CDR3 length equals 14 residues. CDR3 protein: CASSWDTENTEAFF. DNA of the CDR3: TGCGCCAGCAGCTGGGACACCGAGAACACTGAAGCTTTCTTT. The variable domain in full, completed from reference TRBV5-1 and TRBJ1-1, reads KAGVTQTPRYLIKTRGQQVTLSCSPISGHRSVSWYQQTPGQGLQFLFEYFSETQRNKGNFPGRFSGRQFSNSRSEMNVSTLELGDSALYLCASSWDTENTEAFFGQGTRLTVV.

The chain carries TRBV7-9 and TRBJ2-2; 8 bases match TRBD1. CDR1 SEHNR and CDR2 FQNEAQ come from the germline V gene (reference sequence). V trimming: 3 bases; J trimming: 4 bases; junction bases outside the gene matches: 4. This CDR3 is 15 amino acids long. The CDR3 sequence is CASSFRGPGTGELFF. The CDR3 DNA reads TGTGCCAGCAGCTTCAGGGGGCCGGGCACCGGGGAGCTGTTTTTT.

The genes are TRBV5-4 and TRBJ2-1; the D gene is possibly TRBD1 (5 bases). Germline V gives CDR1 SGHNT, CDR2 YYREEE (reference sequence). CDR3 length: 13 residues. Trimming removed 0 bases from V and 4 bases from J, with 5 bases in between. Here the CDR3 DNA reads TGTGCCAGCAGCTTGGACAGGTACAATGAGCAGTTCTTC. It codes for CASSLDRYNEQFF.

This chain links TRBV5-1 with TRBJ2-5; D is undetermined. Trimming took off 3 bases at V and 3 bases at J, with 6 bases between the two ends. CDR1 is SGHRS and CDR2 is YFSETQ in the germline V gene. This CDR3 contains 12 residues. The CDR3 nucleotides read TGCGCCAGCAGCTGGGGTGAAGAGACCCAGTACTTC. This codes for CASSWGEETQYF.

V usage is TRBV13 and J usage is TRBJ2-3, with 9 positions matching TRBD1. The CDR3 is 17 amino acids. CDR1 is PRHDT and CDR2 is FYEKMQ in the germline V gene (reference sequence). V lost 5 bases to trimming and J lost 1 base; unmatched junction nucleotides: 10. CDR3 sequence: CASSPNRWDRGTDTQYF. The CDR3 nucleotides are TGTGCCAGCAGCCCCAACCGGTGGGACAGGGGCACAGATACGCAGTATTTT. Complete variable domain (other parts from reference TRBV13 and TRBJ2-3): AAGVIQSPRHLIKEKRETATLKCYPIPRHDTVYWYQQGPGQDPQFLISFYEKMQSDKGSIPDRFSAQQFSDYHSELNMSSLELGDSALYFCASSPNRWDRGTDTQYFGPGTRLTVL.

The rearrangement uses TRBV30 and TRBJ1-5; 11 bases match TRBD1. Germline V lookup: CDR1 GTSNPN, CDR2 SVGIG (reference sequence). With 7 bases clipped from V and 4 bases from J, the junction kept 9 bases outside the gene matches. This CDR3 is 15 amino acids long. CDR3 nucleotide sequence: TGTGCCTCTTCGGCCGGACAGGGGGCTAATCAGCCCCAGCATTTT. This translates into CASSAGQGANQPQHF.

The rearrangement links TRBV28 to TRBJ2-7, with no clear D. The V end lost 4 bases, the J end lost 3 bases, and 16 bases lay between the germline ends. This CDR3 is built from 15 residues. Germline CDR1 MDHEN, CDR2 SYDVKM. The CDR3 region is CASSSAGFRNYEQYF. In nucleotides, the CDR3 is TGTGCCAGCAGTTCAGCCGGGTTTCGTAACTACGAGCAGTACTTC.

A few counts support this clone. The J gene is TRBJ1-1, the V gene TRBV18; D is uncertain. CDR3 length equals 13 residues. Germline values: CDR1 KGHSH, CDR2 LQKENI. V shed 10 bases and J shed 2 bases, with 14 bases lying between them. The CDR3 DNA follows: TGTGCCACCGTCCTAAACAGCAACACTGAAGCTTTCTTT. It codes for CATVLNSNTEAFF.

The V gene is TRBV6-5, the J gene TRBJ1-4; TRBD1 aligns across 8 bases. Germline assignment: CDR1 MNHEY and CDR2 SVGAGI. Unmatched junction bases numbered 5, after V lost 0 bases and J lost 5 bases. This CDR3 contains 16 residues. The CDR3 region is CASSYSRGPENEKLFF. The CDR3 nucleotides read TGTGCCAGCAGTTACTCCAGGGGGCCTGAGAATGAAAAACTGTTTTTT.

The V gene is TRBV11-3, the J gene TRBJ2-1; 10 positions match TRBD2. The J segment lost 5 bases and the V segment lost 5 bases, leaving 6 bases of the junction unmatched. CDR1 is SGHNT, CDR2 YENEEA, per germline. The CDR3 runs to 15 residues. The CDR3 here is CASSPSGLANNEQFF. Here the CDR3 DNA reads TGTGCCAGCAGCCCATCGGGACTAGCGAACAATGAGCAGTTCTTC. Variable domain in full (rest from reference TRBV11-3 and TRBJ2-1): EAGVVQSPRYKIIEKKQPVAFWCNPISGHNTLYWYLQNLGQGPELLIRYENEEAVDDSQLPKDRFSAERLKGVDSTLKIQPAELGDSAVYLCASSPSGLANNEQFFGPGTRLTVL.

The chain couples TRBV6-1 to TRBJ1-5; 8 bases match TRBD1. V shed 4 bases and J 3 bases; nucleotides not matched to a gene: 5. This CDR3 has 15 residues. In germline, CDR1 is MNHNS, CDR2 SASEGT. The CDR3 coding sequence is TGTGCCAGCAGTGGGGACAGGAACGCCAATCAGCCCCAGCATTTT. Translated, it gives CASSGDRNANQPQHF.

The gene calls are TRBV7-9 and TRBJ2-7; no reliable D call. Trimming left V 1 base short and J 2 bases short, with 6 bases between. CDR1 and CDR2 (germline): SEHNR, FQNEAQ (reference sequence). CDR3 length: 13 amino acids. The CDR3 DNA reads TGTGCCAGCAGCTTAGTCGGAGCCTACGAGCAGTACTTC. This codes for CASSLVGAYEQYF.

This chain connects TRBV6-1 to TRBJ2-5, with D perhaps matching TRBD2 (6 bases). Per the germline V gene, CDR1 is MNHNS and CDR2 is SASEGT. The length of the CDR3 is 13 residues. Deletions cut 4 bases from V and 3 bases from J, with 9 bases between. CDR3 amino acids: CASSARLEETQYF. Written as DNA, the CDR3 is TGTGCCAGCAGTGCCAGACTAGAAGAGACCCAGTACTTC.

This clone has a handful of counts. The chain uses TRBV4-2 and TRBJ2-1, with TRBD2 matching 14 bases. The CDR3 loop spans 16 amino acids. The germline V gene encodes CDR1 LGHNA and CDR2 YNFKEQ. Trimming cost V 3 bases and J 2 bases; bases outside gene matches: 0. As DNA, the CDR3 is TGTGCCAGCAGCCAGACTAGCGGGGGGGCCTACAATGAGCAGTTCTTC. Translated: CASSQTSGGAYNEQFF.

The chain employs TRBV7-3 and TRBJ2-7; 9 bases align to TRBD1. The CDR3 runs 15 residues. From germline, CDR1 is SGHTA and CDR2 FQGTGA. V dropped 2 bases and J dropped 4; count of bases not matched to a gene: 6. CDR3 sequence: CASSLRGTGIYEQYF. In nucleotides, the CDR3 is TGTGCCAGCAGCTTACGGGGGACAGGGATATACGAGCAGTACTTC.

The rearrangement joins TRBV14 to TRBJ2-2, with TRBD1 as a possible D gene (5 bases). Trimming left V 2 bases short and J 1 base short, with 5 bases between. The germline CDR1 and CDR2 sequences are SGHDN and FVKESK. CDR3 length: 14 amino acids. CDR3 sequence: CASSQQGNTGELFF. The CDR3 DNA sequence: TGTGCCAGCAGCCAACAGGGGAACACCGGGGAGCTGTTTTTT.

This rearrangement joins TRBV5-4 to TRBJ1-1; D perhaps matches TRBD1 (6 bases). Trimming removed 4 bases from V and 3 bases from J, with 7 bases in between. Germline V gives CDR1 SGHNT, CDR2 YYREEE (reference sequence). The CDR3 spans 12 residues. The CDR3 here is CASSNRDTEAFF. The CDR3 nucleotides read TGTGCCAGCAGCAACAGGGACACTGAAGCTTTCTTT.

The rearrangement joins TRBV6-1 to TRBJ2-5, with no clear D. The J call may not be correct, given that the DNA end is closer to TRBJ2-7. CDR3 size: 9 residues. CDR1 MNHNS and CDR2 SASEGT come from the germline V gene. CDR3 region: CATGYEQYF. The CDR3 DNA is TGTGCCACGGGTTACGAGCAGTACTTC.

The V gene is TRBV28, the J gene TRBJ1-1; D is unclear. Trimming took off 3 bases at V and 4 bases at J, with 12 bases between the two ends. The CDR3 extends over 14 amino acids. From germline, CDR1 is MDHEN and CDR2 SYDVKM. The CDR3 protein is CASSLTRVGTEAFF. As DNA, the CDR3 is TGTGCCAGCAGTTTGACGAGGGTGGGCACTGAAGCTTTCTTT. Based on the CDR3 plus reference TRBV28 and TRBJ1-1, the full variable domain is DVKVTQSSRYLVKRTGEKVFLECVQDMDHENMFWYRQDPGLGLRLIYFSYDVKMKEKGDIPEGYSVSREKKERFSLILESASTNQTSMYLCASSLTRVGTEAFFGQGTRLTVV.

V usage is TRBV18 and J usage is TRBJ1-1; D ambiguous. Germline CDR1 reads KGHSH; CDR2 reads LQKENI. V was trimmed by 4 bases and J by 1 base, leaving 1 base between them. This CDR3 spans 11 amino acids. This CDR3 is CASSQNTEAFF. The CDR3 region has the DNA TGTGCCAGCTCACAGAACACTGAAGCTTTCTTT. Based on the CDR3 plus reference TRBV18 and TRBJ1-1, the full variable domain is NAGVMQNPRHLVRRRGQEARLRCSPMKGHSHVYWYRQLPEEGLKFMVYLQKENIIDESGMPKERFSAEFPKEGPSILRIQQVVRGDSAAYFCASSQNTEAFFGQGTRLTVV.

This chain joins TRBV28 and TRBJ1-3; 7 nucleotides line up with TRBD1. The CDR3 spans 14 residues. Germline trimming cut 5 bases from V and 0 bases from J; bases unmatched to any gene: 1. Germline V CDR1 and CDR2: MDHEN, SYDVKM. CDR3 loop: CASSGQDSGNTIYF. CDR3 nucleotides: TGTGCCAGCAGTGGACAGGACTCTGGAAACACCATATATTTT. The variable domain in full, with the rest retrieved from reference TRBV28 and TRBJ1-3, is DVKVTQSSRYLVKRTGEKVFLECVQDMDHENMFWYRQDPGLGLRLIYFSYDVKMKEKGDIPEGYSVSREKKERFSLILESASTNQTSMYLCASSGQDSGNTIYFGEGSWLTVV.

CDR3 loop: CASSLEQGGNQPQHF. The CDR3, as DNA: TGTGCCAGCAGCTTGGAACAGGGTGGCAATCAGCCCCAGCATTTT. V is TRBV5-4 and J is TRBJ1-5, with D perhaps TRBD1 (6 bases). Germline V CDR1 and CDR2: SGHNT, YYREEE (reference sequence). Trimming shortened V by 0 bases and J by 2 bases, and 9 bases separated the two germline ends. This CDR3 contains 15 residues.

The chain uses TRBV6-1 and TRBJ2-7; D perhaps matches TRBD1 (5 bases). This CDR3 has 15 amino acids. The germline CDR1 and CDR2 sequences are MNHNS and SASEGT. Trimming took 0 bases from V and 1 from J, leaving 10 bases between them. CDR3 residues: CASSEAYRRSYEQYF. In DNA form, the CDR3 reads TGTGCCAGCAGTGAAGCATACAGGCGATCCTACGAGCAGTACTTC.

The chain employs TRBV28 and TRBJ2-7; D is unresolved. V was shortened by 8 bases and J by 0 bases, with 2 bases between the two germline ends. This CDR3 has 10 residues. Germline V gene data show CDR1 as MDHEN and CDR2 as SYDVKM. CDR3 amino acids: CASASYEQYF. For the CDR3, the DNA is TGTGCCAGCGCCTCCTACGAGCAGTACTTC.

The CDR3 reads CASRGPGSGNTIYF. The CDR3 DNA follows: TGTGCCAGCAGGGGCCCCGGCTCTGGAAACACCATATATTTT. The chain joins TRBV6-5 to TRBJ1-3; D not resolved. The CDR3 sequence is 14 residues long. Germline assignment: CDR1 MNHEY and CDR2 SVGAGI. Trimming cost V 6 bases and J 0 bases, with 9 bases left between them.

The rearrangement joins TRBV9 to TRBJ1-1; 7 bases map to TRBD1. Germline V gene data show CDR1 as SGDLS and CDR2 as YYNGEE. CDR3 length equals 15 residues. J gave up 7 bases and V 0 bases, and 9 bases lay outside the gene matches. For the CDR3, the DNA is TGTGCCAGCAGCGTAGGCGCGGGGGCAGGGGGTGAAGCTTTCTTT. Translating it yields CASSVGAGAGGEAFF.

The rearrangement uses TRBV4-1 and TRBJ1-2, with TRBD1 identical over 8 bases. The CDR3 loop spans 18 amino acids. Germline values: CDR1 MGHRA, CDR2 YSYEKL. The ends lost 2 bases at V and 2 bases at J; junction bases unmatched: 13. The DNA for the CDR3 is TGCGCCAGCAGCCAAAGGATGCCCAGGACAGGGAAAAACTATGGCTACACCTTC. As protein: CASSQRMPRTGKNYGYTF.

This sequence joins TRBV28 and TRBJ1-5; maybe TRBD1 (5 bases). CDR1 and CDR2 (germline): MDHEN, SYDVKM. Trimming shortened V by 7 bases and J by 6 bases, and 13 bases separated the two germline ends. The CDR3 spans 13 residues. Here the CDR3 DNA reads TGTGCCAGCAACGGGGCGCTGGGTCAGCCCCAGCATTTT. Its protein is CASNGALGQPQHF.

The chain couples TRBV6-1 to TRBJ2-1, with D possibly TRBD1 on 6 matching bases. The length of the CDR3 is 14 residues. Looked up from germline, CDR1 is MNHNS and CDR2 is SASEGT. V lost 10 bases, J lost 5 bases, and 18 bases lay in between. The CDR3 nucleotides are TGTGCCATCCATGGGGGCGGCCTAAACAATGAGCAGTTCTTC. It encodes CAIHGGGLNNEQFF.

This rearrangement joins TRBV5-1 to TRBJ1-4; 7 bases align to TRBD1. CDR1 and CDR2 (germline): SGHRS, YFSETQ. This CDR3 is 15 amino acids long. V gave up 4 bases and J gave up 3 bases; unmatched junction bases: 6. CDR3 amino acids: CASSPRDSPNEKLFF. The CDR3, as DNA: TGCGCCAGCAGCCCAAGGGACAGCCCTAATGAAAAACTGTTTTTT.

The chain has TRBV19 and TRBJ2-5; 13 positions agree with TRBD2. The CDR3 sequence is 16 residues long. Looked up from germline, CDR1 is LNHDA and CDR2 is SQIVND (reference sequence). Trimming cost V 6 bases and J 5 bases; bases outside gene matches: 9. Here the CDR3 DNA reads TGTGCCAGTAGCCTAAGGACTAGCGGGAGAAGGGAGACCCAGTACTTC. Encoded protein: CASSLRTSGRRETQYF.